This is a list of T cell receptor beta chains from one sample in a study of blood T cell repertoires in COVID-19. Method: immunoSEQ multiplex PCR; TCRdb's copy keeps in-frame clones and lacks some. The sample shows roughly 200,000 clones, about 88% of them seen only once. The sample comprised peripheral blood. The receptor source for this set is a woman aged 45-65 years with COVID-19, enrolled during active disease. The CDR3 runs from the conserved cysteine through the conserved F or W. The D gene is left open where the match is weak. Not every row has a clone size; where given, it reads once, few, many or a size class.

V gene,CDR3 length,D gene,clone size,J gene,CDR3 DNA,CDR3 protein
TRBV19,16,TRBD1,.,TRBJ1-5,TGTGCCAGTAGTCACGTAGGACAGGGCTACAATCAGCCCCAGCATTTT,CASSHVGQGYNQPQHF
TRBV5-6,15,.,.,TRBJ2-1,TGTGCCAGCAGCTTGGAGCGGGCCGGGGGTCATGAGCAGTTCTTC,CASSLERAGGHEQFF
TRBV30,15,.,.,TRBJ2-1,TGTGCCTTCTCTCGGGACACAGGACGATACAATGAGCAGTTCTTC,CAFSRDTGRYNEQFF
TRBV25-1,18,.,.,TRBJ1-1,TGTGCCAGCAGTGAATATGCCGTTTTGGGAGGTGTGAACACTGAAGCTTTCTTT,CASSEYAVLGGVNTEAFF
TRBV27,15,.,.,TRBJ2-7,TGTGCCAGCAGTTTAAATTCAGGCCACACCTACGAGCAGTACTTC,CASSLNSGHTYEQYF
TRBV10-3,12,.,.,TRBJ2-5,TGTGCCATCTCGACAGACCAAGAGACCCAGTACTTC,CAISTDQETQYF
TRBV7-2,14,.,.,TRBJ1-2,TGTGCCAGCAGCCCCGACCCGGGGAAATATGGCTACACCTTC,CASSPDPGKYGYTF
TRBV15,14,.,.,TRBJ1-5,TGTGCCACCCAGTCCAGACAGGCCAATCAGCCCCAGCATTTT,CATQSRQANQPQHF
TRBV7-2,17,TRBD1,once,TRBJ1-2,TGTGCCAGCAGCTTGCTTTCCGGGACAGGGGGCGTTTATGGCTACACCTTC,CASSLLSGTGGVYGYTF
TRBV11-1,14,TRBD1,.,TRBJ2-7,TGTGCCAGCAGCATAGACAGGGCCGGTAGCGAGCAGTACTTC,CASSIDRAGSEQYF
TRBV5-1,14,TRBD1,.,TRBJ2-7,TGCGCCAGCAGTCGCGGACAGGGTTACTACGAGCAGTACTTC,CASSRGQGYYEQYF
TRBV19,15,TRBD1,.,TRBJ1-5,TGTGCCAGTAGGGTACAGGGGGCGAGCAATCAGCCCCAGCATTTT,CASRVQGASNQPQHF
TRBV3-1/TRBV3-2,15,TRBD1,.,TRBJ1-3,TGTGCCACAAGGGGGACAGGGTTCTCTGGAAACACCATATATTTT,CATRGTGFSGNTIYF
TRBV19,15,TRBD1,.,TRBJ1-5,TGTGCCAGTAGTATAGGTAGGACAGGGAATGTGCCCCAGCATTTT,CASSIGRTGNVPQHF
TRBV27,15,TRBD1,.,TRBJ1-2,TGTGCCAGCAGTTCCCGACAGGGGGCAAACTATGGCTACACCTTC,CASSSRQGANYGYTF
TRBV27,11,.,.,TRBJ2-3,TGTGCCAGCTCGGGAGCAGATACGCAGTATTTT,CASSGADTQYF
TRBV10-3,13,.,.,TRBJ2-7,TGTGCCATCAGCGGGGTTAGCTCCTACGAGCAGTACTTC,CAISGVSSYEQYF
TRBV2,14,.,.,TRBJ1-3,TGTGCCAGCAGCGGACGGGGGTCTGGAAACACCATATATTTT,CASSGRGSGNTIYF
TRBV11-3,12,.,.,TRBJ2-3,TGTGCCAGCAGCTTAGCCGTAGATACGCAGTATTTT,CASSLAVDTQYF
TRBV19,15,TRBD2,once,TRBJ2-2,TGTGCCAGTAGTGTCGTTAGCGGGGGGCCCGGGGAGCTGTTTTTT,CASSVVSGGPGELFF
TRBV14,15,TRBD2,.,TRBJ2-3,TGTGCCAGCAGTAGACTAGCGGGGGCTCTAGATACGCAGTATTTT,CASSRLAGALDTQYF
TRBV30,16,.,once,TRBJ1-5,TGTGCCTGGAGTGTATCCGGGTACGCGGGCAATCAGCCCCAGCATTTT,CAWSVSGYAGNQPQHF
TRBV30,13,.,.,TRBJ1-1,TGTGCCTGGAGTCCAGGGCCGAACACTGAAGCTTTCTTT,CAWSPGPNTEAFF
TRBV7-9,12,.,few,TRBJ2-7,TGTGCCAGCAGCACAGGGTCCTACGAGCAGTACTTC,CASSTGSYEQYF
TRBV7-2,16,TRBD1,.,TRBJ2-3,TGTGCCAGCAGCTTAGTAGGGGGCGCGAGGACAGATACGCAGTATTTT,CASSLVGGARTDTQYF
TRBV2,14,.,.,TRBJ1-5,TGTGCCAGCAGTGAGATGGAGGGCTACCAGCCCCAGCATTTT,CASSEMEGYQPQHF
TRBV10-3,13,.,.,TRBJ1-4,TGTGCCCACCGAGGGAGCGCTAATGAAAAACTGTTTTTT,CAHRGSANEKLFF
TRBV12-5,18,.,few,TRBJ1-2,TGTGCTAGTGGTTCTCTCCTTGGACACAATGTTGATAACTATGGCTACACCTTC,CASGSLLGHNVDNYGYTF
TRBV3-1/TRBV3-2,16,.,.,TRBJ2-6,TGTGCCAGCAGCCAAACAGGGTTCTCTGGGGCCAACGTCCTGACTTTC,CASSQTGFSGANVLTF
TRBV4-1,14,TRBD1,.,TRBJ1-2,TGCGCCAGCAGCCAAAGGACAGGGGGTAATGGCTACACCTTC,CASSQRTGGNGYTF
TRBV19,13,.,once,TRBJ2-7,TGTGCCAGTAGTAGGAAGGGGTCCTACGAGCAGTACTTC,CASSRKGSYEQYF